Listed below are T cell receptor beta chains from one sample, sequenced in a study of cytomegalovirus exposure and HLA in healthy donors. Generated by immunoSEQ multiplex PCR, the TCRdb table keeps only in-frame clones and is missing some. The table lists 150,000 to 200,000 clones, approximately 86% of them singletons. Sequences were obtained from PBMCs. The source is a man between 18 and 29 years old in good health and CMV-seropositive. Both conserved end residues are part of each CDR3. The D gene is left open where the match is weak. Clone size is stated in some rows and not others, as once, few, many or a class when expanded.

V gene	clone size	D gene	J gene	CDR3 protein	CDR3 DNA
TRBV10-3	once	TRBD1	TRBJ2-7	CAISGRDRASYEQYF	TGTGCCATCAGTGGCCGGGACAGGGCCTCCTACGAGCAGTACTTC
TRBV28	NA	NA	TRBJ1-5	CASRTGGGSNQPQHF	TGTGCCAGCAGGACCGGCGGGGGCTCCAATCAGCCCCAGCATTTT
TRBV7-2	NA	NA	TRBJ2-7	CASSLAAQAYEQYF	TGTGCCAGCAGCTTAGCTGCCCAGGCCTACGAGCAGTACTTC
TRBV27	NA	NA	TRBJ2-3	CASSPDSGSTDTQYF	TGTGCCAGCAGTCCCGATTCGGGGAGCACAGATACGCAGTATTTT
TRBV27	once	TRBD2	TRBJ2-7	CASNKGYREGAYEQYF	TGTGCCAGCAACAAGGGTTATAGGGAGGGTGCCTACGAGCAGTACTTC
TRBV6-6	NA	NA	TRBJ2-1	CASTIRDFYNEQFF	TGTGCCAGCACCATTAGGGACTTTTACAATGAGCAGTTCTTC
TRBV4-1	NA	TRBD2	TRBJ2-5	CASSGRAGATYETQYF	TGCGCCAGCAGCGGCAGAGCGGGAGCAACCTATGAGACCCAGTACTTC
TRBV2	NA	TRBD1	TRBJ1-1	CASLGTGTEAFF	TGTGCCAGCCTAGGGACAGGCACTGAAGCTTTCTTT
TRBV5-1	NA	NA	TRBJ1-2	CASSLARERGSGYTF	TGCGCCAGCAGCTTGGCGCGGGAGAGGGGCAGTGGCTACACCTTC
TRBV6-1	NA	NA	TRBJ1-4	CASSEIYRVNEKLFF	TGTGCCAGCAGTGAAATATACAGGGTAAATGAAAAACTGTTTTTT
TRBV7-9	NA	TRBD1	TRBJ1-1	CASSTGQLQNTEAFF	TGTGCCAGCAGCACGGGACAGCTTCAGAACACTGAAGCTTTCTTT
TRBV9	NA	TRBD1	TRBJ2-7	CASSVEGGPGYEQYF	TGTGCCAGCAGCGTAGAAGGGGGCCCGGGCTACGAGCAGTACTTC
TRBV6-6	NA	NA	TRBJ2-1	CASSFREHNEQFF	TGTGCCAGCAGTTTCCGGGAGCACAATGAGCAGTTCTTC
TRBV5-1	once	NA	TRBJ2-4	CASSLPERNIQYF	TGCGCCAGCAGCTTACCCGAGCGAAACATTCAGTACTTC
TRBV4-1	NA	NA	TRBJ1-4	CASSQDRGKLFF	TGCGCCAGCAGCCAAGATCGGGGAAAACTGTTTTTT
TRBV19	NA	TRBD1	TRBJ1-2	CASSNLQGAGGYTF	TGTGCCAGTAGCAATCTTCAGGGGGCCGGGGGCTACACCTTC
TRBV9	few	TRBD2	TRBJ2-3	CASSVVSGGFTDTQYF	TGTGCCAGCAGCGTAGTTAGCGGGGGATTCACAGATACGCAGTATTTT
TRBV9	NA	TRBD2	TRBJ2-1	CASSGSPWTSGSYNEQFF	TGTGCCAGCAGCGGCTCTCCCTGGACTAGCGGCTCCTACAATGAGCAGTTCTTC
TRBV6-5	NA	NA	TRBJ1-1	CASSKQGNTEAFF	TGTGCCAGCAGTAAACAGGGGAACACTGAAGCTTTCTTT
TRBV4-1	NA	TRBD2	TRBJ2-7	CASSQTITSDFSYEQYF	TGCGCCAGCAGCCAAACCATTACTAGCGATTTTTCCTACGAGCAGTACTTC
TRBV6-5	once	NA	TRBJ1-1	CASSTGTEAFF	TGTGCCAGCAGCACCGGGACAGAAGCTTTCTTT
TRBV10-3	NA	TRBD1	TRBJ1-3	CAIRDTLQGLGNTIYF	TGTGCCATCAGAGATACATTACAGGGGCTAGGAAACACCATATATTTT
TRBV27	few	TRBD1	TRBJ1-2	CASSQGDRRAYGYTF	TGTGCCAGCAGCCAGGGGGACAGGAGAGCGTATGGCTACACCTTC
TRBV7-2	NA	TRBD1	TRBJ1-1	CASSPIPGGGTEAFF	TGTGCCAGCAGCCCTATCCCAGGGGGAGGTACTGAAGCTTTCTTT
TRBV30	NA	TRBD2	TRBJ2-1	CAWTSLRGGAGDEQFF	TGTGCCTGGACGTCCCTACGGGGGGGGGCAGGAGATGAGCAGTTCTTC
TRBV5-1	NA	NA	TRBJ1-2	CASSLVQGQREGYTF	TGCGCCAGCAGCTTGGTACAGGGCCAAAGGGAAGGCTACACCTTC
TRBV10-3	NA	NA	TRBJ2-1	CAIRGTPSYNEQFF	TGTGCCATCAGAGGGACTCCGTCCTACAATGAGCAGTTCTTC
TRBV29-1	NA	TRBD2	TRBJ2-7	CSVGPGRGVYEQYF	TGCAGCGTAGGGCCCGGCCGGGGGGTATACGAGCAGTACTTC
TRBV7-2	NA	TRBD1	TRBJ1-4	CASSSGQAAKLFF	TGTGCCAGCAGCTCTGGACAGGCTGCAAAACTGTTTTTT
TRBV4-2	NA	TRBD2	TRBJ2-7	CASSQDTGGFNEQYF	TGTGCCAGCAGCCAAGATACGGGAGGGTTCAACGAGCAGTACTTC
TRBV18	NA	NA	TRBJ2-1	CASSPRQTGLGEQFF	TGTGCCAGCTCACCAAGACAGACCGGGTTAGGTGAGCAGTTCTTC
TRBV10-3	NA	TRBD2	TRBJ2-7	CAISGAGGATYEQYF	TGTGCCATCAGCGGAGCGGGGGGCGCCACCTACGAGCAGTACTTC
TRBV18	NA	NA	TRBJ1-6	CASSPRDTNSPLHF	TGTGCCAGCTCACCAAGGGACACAAATTCACCCCTCCACTTT
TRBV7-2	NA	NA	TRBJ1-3	CASSLRGGNTIYF	TGTGCCAGCAGCCTACGCGGGGGAAACACCATATATTTT
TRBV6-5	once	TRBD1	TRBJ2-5	CASGRQGPPETQYF	TGTGCCAGCGGCCGACAGGGACCCCCAGAGACCCAGTACTTC
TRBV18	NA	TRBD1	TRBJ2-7	CASSSDRAYEQYF	TGTGCCAGCTCATCCGACAGGGCCTACGAGCAGTACTTC
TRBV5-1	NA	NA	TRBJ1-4	CASRRETNEKLFF	TGCGCCAGCAGGCGGGAGACTAATGAAAAACTGTTTTTT
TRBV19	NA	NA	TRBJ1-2	CASRVWATNYGYTF	TGTGCCAGTAGAGTGTGGGCTACTAACTATGGCTACACCTTC
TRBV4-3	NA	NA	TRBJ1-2	CASSQDRVGYGYTF	TGCGCCAGCAGCCAAGACAGGGTCGGCTATGGCTACACCTTC
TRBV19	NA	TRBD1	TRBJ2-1	CASSMAGTGGKNEQFF	TGTGCCAGTAGTATGGCAGGGACAGGGGGGAAGAATGAGCAGTTCTTC
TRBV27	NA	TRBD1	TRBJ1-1	CASSLAGTGLTEAFF	TGTGCCAGCAGTTTAGCCGGGACAGGGCTCACTGAAGCTTTCTTT
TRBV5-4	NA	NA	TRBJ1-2	CASSPDTVYGYTF	TGTGCCAGCAGTCCGGACACGGTATATGGCTACACCTTC
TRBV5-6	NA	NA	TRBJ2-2	CASSELGGELFF	TGTGCCAGCAGCGAGCTTGGCGGGGAGCTGTTTTTT
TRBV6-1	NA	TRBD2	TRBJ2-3	CASSVAGGPGTDTQYF	TGTGCCAGCAGTGTAGCGGGGGGGCCGGGCACAGATACGCAGTATTTT
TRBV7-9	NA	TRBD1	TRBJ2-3	CASSPRGQGKTDTQYF	TGTGCCAGCAGCCCTAGGGGACAGGGAAAAACAGATACGCAGTATTTT
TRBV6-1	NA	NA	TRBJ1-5	CATQTTGLGQPQHF	TGTGCCACCCAAACTACAGGGCTGGGTCAGCCCCAGCATTTT
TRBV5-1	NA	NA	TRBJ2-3	CASTPAGSTDTQYF	TGCGCCAGCACCCCCGCGGGGTCCACAGATACGCAGTATTTT
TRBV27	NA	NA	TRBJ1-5	CASSLTHYQPQHF	TGTGCCAGCAGCTTGACACACTATCAGCCCCAGCATTTT
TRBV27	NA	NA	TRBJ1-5	CASSSTGGGNQPQHF	TGTGCCAGCAGTTCGACCGGGGGAGGCAATCAGCCCCAGCATTTT
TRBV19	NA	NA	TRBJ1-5	CASTPLGGGNQPQHF	TGTGCCAGTACCCCGCTAGGGGGGGGCAATCAGCCCCAGCATTTT
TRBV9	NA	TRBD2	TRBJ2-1	CASSVGLAGLNNEQFF	TGTGCCAGCAGCGTAGGACTAGCGGGACTAAACAATGAGCAGTTCTTC
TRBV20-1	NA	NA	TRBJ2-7	CSAGGGREQYF	TGCAGTGCTGGAGGGGGGAGGGAGCAGTACTTC
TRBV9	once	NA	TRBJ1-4	CASSDGGGEKLFF	TGTGCCAGCAGCGATGGGGGGGGTGAAAAACTGTTTTTT
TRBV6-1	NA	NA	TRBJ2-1	CASSEGFWGRVREQFF	TGTGCCAGCAGTGAAGGTTTTTGGGGCAGGGTGCGTGAGCAGTTCTTC
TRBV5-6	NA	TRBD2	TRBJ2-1	CASNPGLANYNEQFF	TGTGCCAGCAACCCGGGACTAGCGAATTACAATGAGCAGTTCTTC
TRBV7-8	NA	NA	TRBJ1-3	CASFPGGNTIYF	TGTGCCAGCTTCCCAGGAGGAAACACCATATATTTT
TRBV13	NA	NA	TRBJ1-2	CASSLEVGRKRLSRYGYTF	TGTGCCAGCAGCTTAGAGGTTGGGAGGAAACGGCTGAGTAGGTATGGCTACACCTTC
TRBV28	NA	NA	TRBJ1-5	CASRNWGTRNQPQHF	TGTGCCAGCCGGAATTGGGGGACTCGAAATCAGCCCCAGCATTTT
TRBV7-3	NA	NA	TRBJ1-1	CASSIADTEAFF	TGTGCCAGCAGCATCGCGGACACTGAAGCTTTCTTT
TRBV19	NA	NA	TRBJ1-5	CASSMGDLNHQPQHF	TGTGCCAGTAGTATGGGAGACCTTAACCACCAGCCCCAGCATTTT